This is a list of T cell receptor beta chains from one sample in a study of cytomegalovirus exposure and HLA in healthy donors. Here immunoSEQ multiplex PCR was the method, and the copy in TCRdb shows in-frame clones only, minus some. The sample yields about 99,000 clones, around 60% seen once. Sequences were obtained from PBMCs. These receptors all stem from a woman aged 50 to 60 in good health and CMV-seronegative. The CDR3 runs from the conserved cysteine through the conserved F or W. Each record gives: V gene, J gene, clone size, D gene, CDR3 DNA, CDR3 protein. D genes are given only for firm matches. Some rows have no size entry. The others give once, few or many, or a class for an expanded clone.

TRBV27,TRBJ2-1,NA,NA,TGTGCCAGCAGCCCGAAGGACACGTTCGATGAGCAGTTCTTC,CASSPKDTFDEQFF
TRBV2,TRBJ2-7,NA,TRBD1,TGTGCCAGCAGGAAGACAGGGGGTATTTGGTACGAGCAGTACTTC,CASRKTGGIWYEQYF
TRBV4-1,TRBJ1-6,NA,NA,TGCGCCAGCAGCCAAGTCCTTAGCTCCTATAATTCACCCCTCCACTTT,CASSQVLSSYNSPLHF
TRBV10-2,TRBJ2-3,NA,NA,TGCGCCACGGGAGCCCTAGTCCCTGTACTGGGAGATACGCAGTATTTT,CATGALVPVLGDTQYF
TRBV19,TRBJ1-5,once,NA,TGTGCCAGCGCCGGACGGCCTGGGGCTCAGCCCCAGCATTTT,CASAGRPGAQPQHF
TRBV30,TRBJ1-1,NA,TRBD1,TGTGCCTGGACCCTCCTCACAGGGGAGGCGGTAGCTTTCTTT,CAWTLLTGEAVAFF
TRBV4-1,TRBJ2-7,NA,TRBD2,TGCGCCAGCAGCCCGGGACTAGCGGACTCCTACGAGCAGTACTTC,CASSPGLADSYEQYF
TRBV4-3,TRBJ2-1,NA,NA,TGCGCCAGCAGCCTGCGGGCTAGCTCCTACAATGAGCAGTTCTTC,CASSLRASSYNEQFF
TRBV7-6,TRBJ2-7,few,TRBD1,TGTGCCAGCAGCTCGGGACAGACTCCCTACGAGCAGTACTTC,CASSSGQTPYEQYF
TRBV19,TRBJ2-5,NA,NA,TGTGCCAGTAGTCGGCAGGGGTTGGGGGAGACCCAGTACTTC,CASSRQGLGETQYF
TRBV2,TRBJ2-7,few,NA,TGTGCCAGCAGTGTGGGGGGAACCTACGAGCAGTACTTC,CASSVGGTYEQYF
TRBV5-6,TRBJ1-1,NA,TRBD1,TGTGCCAGCAGCTTGGCACAGGGGGACCACACTGAAGCTTTCTTT,CASSLAQGDHTEAFF
TRBV4-1,TRBJ2-3,NA,NA,TGCGCCAGCAGCCAAGGGTCGGTAGCGGCGGATACGCAGTATTTT,CASSQGSVAADTQYF
TRBV6-6,TRBJ1-3,NA,TRBD1,TGTGCCACTAACAGGGGCGCGGGAAACACCATATATTTT,CATNRGAGNTIYF
TRBV28,TRBJ2-5,once,TRBD2,TGTGCCAGCAGGGGATTAGGCGGGAGGGCCGTTGAGACCCAGTACTTC,CASRGLGGRAVETQYF
TRBV5-6,TRBJ2-2,NA,NA,TGTGCCAGCAGCTTGGGAGCTAGCCCCTACACCGGGGAGCTGTTTTTT,CASSLGASPYTGELFF
TRBV5-6,TRBJ2-7,NA,NA,TGTGCCAGCAGCTTGGTCTCCCTCGCCTACGAGCAGTACTTC,CASSLVSLAYEQYF
TRBV7-6,TRBJ2-1,NA,NA,TGTGCCAGCAGCTTAGATGAGGGGGATGTCTCCATCTACAATGAGCAGTTCTTC,CASSLDEGDVSIYNEQFF
TRBV5-1,TRBJ2-1,NA,TRBD2,TGCGCCAGCCTCACAGGGACTAGCGGGGGGCGAGAGGAGCAGTTCTTC,CASLTGTSGGREEQFF
TRBV6-1,TRBJ2-3,NA,TRBD1,TGTGCCAGCCGCCGGGACAGGGGTACAGATACGCAGTATTTT,CASRRDRGTDTQYF
TRBV14,TRBJ2-2,NA,TRBD2,TGTGCCAGCAGCCCGGGACTAGCGGAATACGGGGAGCTGTTTTTT,CASSPGLAEYGELFF